Detailed here is one T cell receptor (beta chain). Antigen unknown. The data were obtained in a study of T-cell reconstitution after alpha-beta-depleted transplantation in children. Overall study results and limits: At the one-year point after transplant, T-cell counts and TCRbeta diversity were found to come mostly from T cells that had been newly produced. Reportedly, roughly two months post-transplant, alpha-beta T cells arose from several hundred expanded graft clones.

V dropped 6 bases and J dropped 3; count of bases not matched to a gene: 8. Germline V gene data show CDR1 as DFQATT and CDR2 as SNEGSKA (reference sequence). The CDR3 contains 14 residues. Molecular barcoding with unique molecular identifiers was used for the TCRbeta library. TCRdb re-analysed the PCR reads in MiXCR, keeping a single row per CDR3 protein. The sample lists 580,000 or so distinct CDR3 sequences, 23% occurring once. V and J are TRBV20-1 and TRBJ1-5, with 7 nucleotides matching TRBD1. The sample in question was PBMCs, mostly from graft donor cells, obtained 360 days after TCRalphabeta/CD19-depleted stem cell transplant. The source of this sequence is a boy under three years old who had a stem cell transplant for acute myeloid leukemia, so the T cells may come from the graft donor. The CDR3 region has the DNA TGCAGTGCCCCCCGGACAGGAGTCAATCAGCCCCAGCATTTT. Protein sequence: CSAPRTGVNQPQHF.